Reported below is one TCR beta chain. Its antigen is currently unknown. These data originate in a study of CD8+ T cells in alopecia areata. Study-wide findings and caveats: Sequencing of scalp tissue also captures the resident alphabeta T cells of normal skin. An increase in clonality over normal scalp was evident in lesional scalp, especially alopecia totalis/universalis. Compared with mice, patients displayed less clear TCR sharing, possibly for HLA-related reasons.

Looked up from germline, CDR1 is SGHNT and CDR2 is YYREEE (reference sequence). The V segment lost 3 bases and the J segment 5 bases; nucleotides outside the gene matches: 7. The CDR3 has 15 residues. The authors sorted CD4+ and CD8+ T cells from PBMCs. The authors extracted RNA and reverse transcribed it into cDNA as the sequencing template. Profiling relied on immunoSEQ multiplex PCR, and the TCRdb table lists in-frame clones only, not all of them. The sample carries roughly 150,000 clones, 50% to 60% recorded once. This chain links TRBV5-4 with TRBJ2-1, with TRBD1 matching 8 bases. The source is a human donor in good health. The sequenced material came from CD4+ T cells sorted from blood. The CDR3 nucleotides are TGTGCCAGCAGCTACCAGGACAGGGTTGACAATGAGCAGTTCTTC. Protein product: CASSYQDRVDNEQFF.